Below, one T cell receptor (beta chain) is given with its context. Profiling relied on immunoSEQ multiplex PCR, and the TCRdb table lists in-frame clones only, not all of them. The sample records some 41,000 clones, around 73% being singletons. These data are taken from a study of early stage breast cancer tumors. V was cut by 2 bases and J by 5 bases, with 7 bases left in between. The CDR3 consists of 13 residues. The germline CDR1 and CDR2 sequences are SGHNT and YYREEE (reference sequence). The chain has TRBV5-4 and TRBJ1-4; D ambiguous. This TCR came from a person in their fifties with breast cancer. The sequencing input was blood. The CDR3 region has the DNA TGTGCCAGCAGCTTAACGGGGAATGAAAAACTGTTTTTT. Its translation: CASSLTGNEKLFF.